These 28 T cell receptor beta chains were sequenced from one sample in a study of T cell clonality in common variable immunodeficiency. Study-wide results and limits: Reportedly, TCR beta sequences from common variable immunodeficiency showed fewer deletions and N-nucleotide insertions.

The antigens for these receptors are not known. Generated by immunoSEQ multiplex PCR, the TCRdb table keeps only in-frame clones and is missing some. Recorded here are more than 10,000 clones, none singletons. The material sequenced was peripheral blood mononuclear cells. The receptors originated from a human donor with common variable immunodeficiency.

Notes on this clone: The sequence runs out 3 residues before the end of the CDR3; the remainder is reconstructed from the germline J gene. The chain uses TRBV30 and TRBJ2-7; 11 nucleotides align to TRBD1. V lost 2 bases and J lost 3; bases outside the gene matches: 9. This CDR3 spans 16 amino acids. Germline CDR1 reads GTSNPN; CDR2 reads SVGIG (reference sequence). CDR3 DNA (partial): TGTGCCTGGAGTAGTAGGGTGGGGACAGGGGGCTACGAG. Its protein product is CAWSSRVGTGGYE. The full CDR3 protein reads CAWSSRVGTGGYEQYF.

Of note for this clone: The CDR3 end falls 3 residues outside the read, so it is completed with the germline J gene. The chain has TRBV7-2 and TRBJ2-5; 8 bases align to TRBD1. The CDR3 loop spans 13 amino acids. CDR1 SGHTA and CDR2 FQGNSA come from the germline V gene. Trimming cost V 3 bases and J 7 bases; bases outside gene matches: 4. CDR3 DNA, as far as it was read: TGTGCCAGCAGCTTGGACAGGGAAGCGACC. This codes for CASSLDREAT. The entire CDR3 is CASSLDREATQYF.

In the case of this clone: The DNA ends 3 residues before the CDR3 does, and the rest of the CDR3 is filled in from the germline J gene. J is TRBJ1-2 and V is TRBV11-2; unclear D gene. The V and J ends lost 0 bases and 0 bases respectively, with 5 bases between them. The CDR3 runs to 14 residues. Germline V gene data show CDR1 as SGHAT and CDR2 as FQNNGV. CDR3 DNA, as far as it was read: TGTGCCAGCAGCTTAGATCCAGCTAACTATGGC. It yields the protein CASSLDPANYG. The CDR3 as a whole reads CASSLDPANYGYTF.

Of note for this clone: The missing CDR3 end, 3 residues past where the read stops, is filled in from the germline J gene. The gene calls are TRBV30 and TRBJ2-7; no firm D call. V dropped 3 bases and J dropped 0 bases, with 6 bases sitting between them. This CDR3 has 12 residues. Germline CDR1 GTSNPN, CDR2 SVGIG (reference sequence). Here the CDR3 reads CAWSRNSYEQYF. The sequenced CDR3 bases are TGTGCCTGGAGCAGGAACTCCTACGAG. The variable domain in full, completed from reference TRBV30 and TRBJ2-7, reads SQTIHQWPATLVQPVGSPLSLECTVEGTSNPNLYWYRQAAGRGLQLLFYSVGIGQISSEVPQNLSASRPQDRQFILSSKKLLLSDSGFYLCAWSRNSYEQYFGPGTRLTVT.

The sample holds a few counts of this clone. The read falls 3 residues short of the CDR3 end, and the missing part is taken from the germline J gene. The J gene is TRBJ1-5, the V gene TRBV6-1; no reliable D call. The CDR3 has 12 amino acids. Trimming took off 4 bases at V and 7 bases at J, with 8 bases between the two ends. Looked up from germline, CDR1 is MNHNS and CDR2 is SASEGT. CDR3 in amino acids: CASSVGRQPQHF. The sequenced part of the CDR3 DNA is TGTGCCAGCAGTGTCGGCAGGCAGCCC.

As for this clone: The read comes to an end 3 residues before the CDR3 does, leaving the germline J gene to fill in the end. V and J are TRBV5-1 and TRBJ1-2, with 10 bases aligning to TRBD1. The ends lost 2 bases at V and 3 bases at J; junction bases unmatched: 4. Germline CDR1 SGHRS, CDR2 YFSETQ. CDR3 length: 15 residues. The CDR3 here is CASSFDGTGDYGYTF. The DNA read from the CDR3 is TGCGCCAGCAGCTTCGACGGGACAGGGGACTATGGC.

A few counts support this clone. The read ends 3 residues before the CDR3 terminus; that terminus is restored from the germline J gene. The J gene is TRBJ1-4, the V gene TRBV2; D is undetermined. The CDR3 length is 13 residues. CDR1 SNHLY and CDR2 FYNNEI come from the germline V gene. V lost 5 bases and J lost 0, with 4 bases in between. This chain's CDR3 is CASSYATNEKLFF. The DNA read from the CDR3 is TGTGCCAGCAGTTATGCAACTAATGAAAAA. The full variable domain, in which reference TRBV2 and TRBJ1-4 provide the parts outside the CDR3, is EPEVTQTPSHQVTQMGQEVILRCVPISNHLYFYWYRQILGQKVEFLVSFYNNEISEKSEIFDDQFSVERPDGSNFTLKIRSTKLEDSAMYFCASSYATNEKLFFGSGTQLSVL.

This clone has a handful of counts. The read terminates 3 residues ahead of where the CDR3 ends, so the germline J gene completes it. The gene calls are TRBV7-9 and TRBJ2-1; no clear D. The CDR3 loop spans 12 amino acids. V lost 4 bases to trimming and J lost 5 bases, with 6 bases between them. CDR1 and CDR2 from the germline V gene are SEHNR and FQNEAQ (reference sequence). The CDR3: CASSSHNNEQFF. The sequenced CDR3 bases are TGTGCCAGCAGCTCACACAACAATGAG.

Worth noting for this clone: The CDR3 extends 3 residues past the end of the read, so its final part is completed from the germline J gene. The chain combines TRBV7-6 with TRBJ1-4, with 7 bases identical to TRBD1. V shed 5 bases and J 6 bases; nucleotides not matched to a gene: 12. Germline V gene lookup returns CDR1 SGHVS and CDR2 FNYEAQ. CDR3 length: 16 amino acids. The sequenced CDR3 bases are TGTGCCAGCAGCGAAACAGGGGCGGGGACTCATGAAAAA. Translation: CASSETGAGTHEK. The whole CDR3 is CASSETGAGTHEKLFF.

This clone is labeled as medium-sized (0.01 to 0.1%). The missing CDR3 end, 3 residues past where the read stops, is filled in from the germline J gene. V and J are TRBV18 and TRBJ2-3, with unresolved D. V was clipped by 3 bases and J by 3 bases, with 10 bases between them. The CDR3 consists of 14 residues. The germline gives CDR1 KGHSH, CDR2 LQKENI. This CDR3 is CASSPRLFTDTQYF. CDR3 DNA, as far as it was read: TGTGCCAGCTCACCCAGACTTTTTACAGATACG.

Judged by abundance, this clone is medium-sized. The sequenced fragment ends 3 residues before the CDR3 boundary, so the rest is inferred from the germline J gene. This chain uses TRBV29-1 with TRBJ1-2; TRBD1 might be the D (6 bases). The length of the CDR3 is 13 residues. Germline V gene lookup returns CDR1 SQVTM and CDR2 ANQGSEA. V gave up 4 bases and J gave up 0 bases, with 9 bases separating them. The CDR3 loop reads CSVGGRANYGYTF. CDR3 DNA (partial): TGCAGCGTTGGGGGGCGGGCTAACTATGGC.

By its share, this clone is medium-sized (0.01 to 0.1%). The read falls 3 residues short of the CDR3 end, and the missing part is taken from the germline J gene. The gene calls are TRBV30 and TRBJ1-4, with a weak D call TRBD1 (5 bases). Trimming cost V 3 bases and J 5 bases, with 16 bases left between them. This CDR3 region has 15 residues. Germline V gene sequence: CDR1 GTSNPN, CDR2 SVGIG (reference sequence). Incomplete CDR3 DNA: TGTGCCTGGAGCCGGGGGGAGGGATGGAATGAAAAA. Translated, it gives CAWSRGEGWNEK. The CDR3 in full is CAWSRGEGWNEKLFF.

Comments on this clone: Coverage ceases 3 residues before the CDR3 finishes, and the germline J gene fills in the end. The chain joins TRBV7-3 to TRBJ2-2; a weak D match, TRBD2 (6 bases). Trimming cost V 5 bases and J 4 bases, with 11 bases left between them. The CDR3 spans 14 residues. Germline V lookup: CDR1 SGHTA, CDR2 FQGTGA. The part of the CDR3 DNA that was read is TGTGCCAGCAGCCCCCTCGGGGGCACCGGGGAG. Amino acid sequence: CASSPLGGTGE. The entire CDR3 protein reads CASSPLGGTGELFF.

In regard to this clone: The read ends 3 residues shy of where the CDR3 ends; the end is completed using the germline J gene. V usage is TRBV7-9 and J usage is TRBJ2-7; D remains ambiguous. Germline lookup yields CDR1 SEHNR and CDR2 FQNEAQ (reference sequence). The CDR3 is 12 residues long. V shed 2 bases and J shed 2 bases, with 4 bases lying between them. The CDR3 spells CASSLLPYEQYF. The DNA read from the CDR3 is TGTGCCAGCAGCTTACTCCCCTACGAG.

Regarding this clone: Sequencing ends 3 residues short of the CDR3 end; the germline J gene provides the rest. The V call is TRBV7-9, the J call TRBJ2-7; D gene ambiguous. The CDR3 extends over 15 amino acids. The ends were cut back, 4 bases at V and 0 bases at J, with 13 bases in the middle. Per germline, CDR1 SEHNR and CDR2 FQNEAQ (reference sequence). CDR3 region: CASSSTPQNSYEQYF. CDR3 bases read: TGTGCCAGCAGCTCAACTCCTCAAAACTCCTACGAG.

Turning to this clone: The CDR3 end is not reached by the read, which stops 3 residues before it; the germline J gene fills it in. This rearrangement joins TRBV18 to TRBJ2-3; D unclear. The V and J ends lost 1 base and 4 bases respectively, with 9 bases between them. This CDR3 is 14 amino acids long. CDR1 is KGHSH, CDR2 LQKENI, per germline. CDR3 bases read: TGTGCCAGCTCACCACAGGCAGGTTCAGATACG. This translates into CASSPQAGSDT. The whole CDR3 is CASSPQAGSDTQYF.

Points on this clone: The read is 3 residues too short to cover the CDR3 end, so that end is filled in from the germline J gene. This chain uses TRBV2 with TRBJ1-3; TRBD1 is a possible D gene (6 bases). Trimming took off 7 bases at V and 0 bases at J, with 13 bases between the two ends. The CDR3 runs to 15 residues. In germline, CDR1 is SNHLY, CDR2 FYNNEI. Partial CDR3 DNA: TGTGCCAGCATGCGACAGGCCAGCTCTGGAAACACC. It specifies CASMRQASSGNT. The full CDR3 reads CASMRQASSGNTIYF.

This clone came up many times. From the germline J gene comes the end of the CDR3, since the read stops 3 residues before it. This chain uses TRBV5-1 with TRBJ1-1; D gene unclear. The germline CDR1 and CDR2 sequences are SGHRS and YFSETQ. The CDR3 runs to 12 residues. The sequenced part of the CDR3 DNA is TGCGCCAGCAGCTTGGGGGCCGAGGTA. It codes for CASSLGAEV. The complete CDR3 sequence is CASSLGAEVAFF.

CDR3 protein: CASIGWGRNTGELFF. CDR3 DNA, as far as it was read: TGTGCCAGTATTGGATGGGGCAGGAACACCGGGGAG. The V call is TRBV19, the J call TRBJ2-2; D is perhaps TRBD1 (5 bases). The CDR3 end is not reached by the read, which stops 3 residues before it; the germline J gene fills it in. Germline CDR1 is LNHDA and CDR2 is SQIVND (reference sequence). Deletions cut 7 bases from V and 1 base from J, with 13 bases between. The CDR3 spans 15 residues.

This clone showed up just a few times. The read halts 3 residues ahead of the CDR3 end, with the missing end drawn from the germline J gene. This chain links TRBV7-9 with TRBJ2-1; D uncertain. In germline, CDR1 is SEHNR, CDR2 FQNEAQ (reference sequence). The CDR3 has 12 residues. The V end was cut by 0 bases, the J end by 7 bases, with 4 bases between. CDR3 sequence reads: CASSLAANEQFF. The sequenced CDR3 bases are TGTGCCAGCAGCTTAGCGGCTAATGAG. Variable domain in full (rest from reference TRBV7-9 and TRBJ2-1): DTGVSQNPRHKITKRGQNVTFRCDPISEHNRLYWYRQTLGQGPEFLTYFQNEAQLEKSRLLSDRFSAERPKGSFSTLEIQRTEQGDSAMYLCASSLAANEQFFGPGTRLTVL.

With regard to this clone: The observed sequence ends 3 residues before the CDR3 terminus, with the missing tail filled in from the germline J gene. The genes are TRBV2 and TRBJ2-3; 9 bases align to TRBD1. From germline, CDR1 is SNHLY and CDR2 FYNNEI. V gave up 0 bases and J gave up 5 bases; unmatched junction bases: 3. The length of the CDR3 is 15 residues. The CDR3 loop is CASSEAGTGRDTQYF. CDR3 bases read: TGTGCCAGCAGTGAAGCGGGGACAGGGAGAGATACG.

In regard to this clone: The read terminates 3 residues ahead of where the CDR3 ends, so the germline J gene completes it. The chain employs TRBV30 and TRBJ2-7, with D possibly being TRBD1 (6 bases). From germline, CDR1 is GTSNPN and CDR2 SVGIG (reference sequence). The ends were cut back, 4 bases at V and 6 bases at J, with 19 bases in the middle. This CDR3 is 14 amino acids long. CDR3 region: CAWTTGKGILEQYF. The CDR3 bases that were read are TGTGCCTGGACCACAGGGAAAGGGATTCTCGAG.

This clone occurred a few times. The read gets to within 3 residues of the CDR3 end, and the germline J gene fills in the rest. The chain recombines TRBV6-2 or TRBV6-3 with TRBJ2-5; no firm D call. This CDR3 spans 14 amino acids. From germline, CDR1 is MNHEY and CDR2 SVGEGT. Trimming took 7 bases from V and 1 from J, leaving 13 bases between them. The sequenced CDR3 bases are TGTGCCAGCACCCCGAACCCACTCCAAGAGACC. It specifies CASTPNPLQET. The full CDR3 protein is CASTPNPLQETQYF.

In the case of this clone: The CDR3 end falls 3 residues outside the read, so it is completed with the germline J gene. This chain joins TRBV19 and TRBJ1-2; a possible D gene is TRBD1 (6 bases). From germline, CDR1 is LNHDA and CDR2 SQIVND (reference sequence). The CDR3 has 15 residues. Incomplete CDR3 DNA: TGTGCCAGTAGTATAGGACAGGCTAATCTAGGAGGC. Translation: CASSIGQANLGG. Given in full, the CDR3 is CASSIGQANLGGYTF.

The sample holds many counts of this clone. A junction end diverges from the germline sequence, so it may reflect a read error. The read finishes 3 residues shy of the CDR3 end, and the germline J gene is used to complete it. This chain connects TRBV30 to TRBJ2-3; 8 bases fit TRBD1. This CDR3 is built from 15 residues. Per the germline V gene, CDR1 is GTSNPN and CDR2 is SVGIG (reference sequence). Here the CDR3 reads CAWSVEGTGTGTQYF. The CDR3 DNA, read in part, is TGTGCCTGGAGTGTTGAGGGAACAGGGACAGGTACG.

CDR3 region: CASSGGGPSNEKLFF. Incomplete CDR3 DNA: TGTGCCAGCAGCGGAGGGGGCCCGTCTAATGAAAAA. J is TRBJ1-4 and V is TRBV2; 7 positions agree with TRBD1. The CDR3 extends 3 residues past the end of the read, so its final part is completed from the germline J gene. This CDR3 spans 15 amino acids. The V gene's germline CDR1 is SNHLY and CDR2 FYNNEI. V shed 6 bases, J shed 3 bases, and the junction held 7 bases outside the gene matches.

This clone has at least ten counts. The read comes to an end 3 residues before the CDR3 does, leaving the germline J gene to fill in the end. The rearrangement joins TRBV12-3 or TRBV12-4 to TRBJ2-7; D perhaps matches TRBD1 (5 bases). Trimming took off 2 bases at V and 6 bases at J, with 14 bases between the two ends. The CDR3 has 14 amino acids. CDR3 DNA (partial): TGTGCCAGCAGTTTATGGGAAGGGGCGGTCGAG. Its translation is CASSLWEGAVE. The complete CDR3 sequence is CASSLWEGAVEQYF.

This clone was seen only a few times. The CDR3 end is not reached by the read, which stops 3 residues before it; the germline J gene fills it in. V gene TRBV5-1 combines with J gene TRBJ2-5, with 7 nucleotides matching TRBD2. The V and J ends lost 4 bases and 3 bases, in that order; junction bases with no gene match: 12. Germline CDR1 and CDR2: SGHRS and YFSETQ. The CDR3 is 16 amino acids. CDR3 amino acids: CASSLLAGTTEETQYF. The sequenced CDR3 bases are TGCGCCAGCAGCCTCTTGGCCGGGACTACGGAAGAGACC. Complete variable domain (other parts from reference TRBV5-1 and TRBJ2-5): KAGVTQTPRYLIKTRGQQVTLSCSPISGHRSVSWYQQTPGQGLQFLFEYFSETQRNKGNFPGRFSGRQFSNSRSEMNVSTLELGDSALYLCASSLLAGTTEETQYFGPGTRLLVL.